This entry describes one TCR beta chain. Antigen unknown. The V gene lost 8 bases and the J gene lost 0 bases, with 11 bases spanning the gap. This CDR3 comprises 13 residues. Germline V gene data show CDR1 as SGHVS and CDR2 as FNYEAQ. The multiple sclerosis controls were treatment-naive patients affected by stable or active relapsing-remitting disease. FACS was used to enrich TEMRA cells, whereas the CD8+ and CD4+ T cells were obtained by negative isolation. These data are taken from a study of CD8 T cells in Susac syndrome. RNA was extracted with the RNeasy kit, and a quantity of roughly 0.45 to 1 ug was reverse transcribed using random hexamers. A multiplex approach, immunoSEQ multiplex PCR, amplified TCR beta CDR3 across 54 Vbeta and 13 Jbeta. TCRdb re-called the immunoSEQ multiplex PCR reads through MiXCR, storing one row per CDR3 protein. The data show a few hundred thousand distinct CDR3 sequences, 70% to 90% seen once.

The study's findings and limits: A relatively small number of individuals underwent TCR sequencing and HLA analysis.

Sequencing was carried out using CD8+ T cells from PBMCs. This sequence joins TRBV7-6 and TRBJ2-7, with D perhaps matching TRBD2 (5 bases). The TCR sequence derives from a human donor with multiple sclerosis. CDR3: CASLDGDSYEQYF. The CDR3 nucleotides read TGTGCCAGCCTCGACGGGGACTCCTACGAGCAGTACTTC.